These T cell receptor beta chains were read from a single sample in a study of cytomegalovirus exposure and HLA in healthy donors. Measured with immunoSEQ multiplex PCR; TCRdb has only the in-frame clones, and not every one. The sample shows under 200,000 clones, and approximately 6.5% sits with its ten largest clones. Sequencing was performed on PBMCs. The receptors here all came from a young man in good health and CMV-seronegative. CDR3s include the opening cysteine and the closing phenylalanine or tryptophan. D genes are given only for firm matches.

D	V	J	DNA	CDR3
-	TRBV6-5	TRBJ1-5	TGTGCCAGCAGTTTCGGGTTGGGCAATCAGCCCCAGCATTTT	CASSFGLGNQPQHF
TRBD1	TRBV5-1	TRBJ2-1	TGCGCCAGCAGCGAGGGACAGGGCCTTACTTTACGGTTCTTC	CASSEGQGLTLRFF
TRBD1	TRBV7-2	TRBJ2-7	TGTGCCAGCAGCGCGACCGGACAGGTCTACGAGCAGTACTTC	CASSATGQVYEQYF
TRBD2	TRBV15	TRBJ2-7	TGTGCCACCAGCACCGGGACTAGGGTCTACGAGCAGTACTTC	CATSTGTRVYEQYF
TRBD1	TRBV6-5	TRBJ1-2	TGTGCCAGCAGTTACTCGAACAGGGGTGACTATGGCTACACCTTC	CASSYSNRGDYGYTF
TRBD2	TRBV28	TRBJ2-1	TGTGCCAGCAGTTTCGTACACTTACTAGCGGGAGGGTACAATGAGCAGTTCTTC	CASSFVHLLAGGYNEQFF
TRBD1	TRBV10-3	TRBJ1-6	TGTGCCATCAGTGACCCGGGACAGGGGGCGACGTACTCACCCCTCCACTTT	CAISDPGQGATYSPLHF
-	TRBV27	TRBJ1-3	TGTGCCAGCAGTTTATCGATGTCAGGCAGAAACACCATATATTTT	CASSLSMSGRNTIYF
TRBD1	TRBV13	TRBJ2-2	TGTGCCAGCAGCCTCAGGACAGGGGGCCCCGGGGAGCTGTTTTTT	CASSLRTGGPGELFF
-	TRBV7-7	TRBJ1-5	TGTGCCAGCAGCTTTAGATCGGTTCCCGTAGGGGGTCGCGCTAATCAGCCCCAGCATTTT	CASSFRSVPVGGRANQPQHF
TRBD1	TRBV27	TRBJ1-2	TGTGCCAGCAGTTTGAGACAGGGTGTCACCTATGGCTACACCTTC	CASSLRQGVTYGYTF
TRBD1	TRBV7-2	TRBJ1-2	TGTGCCAGCAGCGACAGGGTACGGTATGGCTACACCTTC	CASSDRVRYGYTF
TRBD2	TRBV30	TRBJ2-3	TGTGCCTGGTCCCACCCACTAGCGGCGGGTGGGTATTTT	CAWSHPLAAGGYF
TRBD2	TRBV27	TRBJ2-1	TGTGCCAGCAGTTTAAGAGCGGGAGGGCACGACAATGAGCAGTTCTTC	CASSLRAGGHDNEQFF
-	TRBV2	TRBJ2-1	TGTGCCAGCAGTGAGGGGTCGAACAGGTTCAACAATGAGCAGTTCTTC	CASSEGSNRFNNEQFF
-	TRBV11-3	TRBJ2-2	TGTGCCAGCAGCTTAGATCACCGGGGGGCTAGCACCGGGGAGCTGTTTTTT	CASSLDHRGASTGELFF
TRBD1	TRBV5-1	TRBJ1-2	TGCGCCAGCAGCTTGGACGGGACAGGGATTAACTATGGCTACACCTTC	CASSLDGTGINYGYTF
-	TRBV27	TRBJ2-5	TGTGCCAGCAGTTTCGCTGCCGCCTTCAGGACCCAGTACTTC	CASSFAAAFRTQYF
TRBD2	TRBV7-9	TRBJ2-5	TGTGCCAGCAGCTTAGATCTCCCTAGCGGGGGGCAAGAGACCCAGTACTTC	CASSLDLPSGGQETQYF
TRBD1	TRBV5-1	TRBJ1-4	TGCGCCAGCAGCTTACAGGGGGAGTTGGGGGAAAAACTGTTTTTT	CASSLQGELGEKLFF
TRBD1	TRBV6-4	TRBJ2-7	TGTGCCAGCAGAGAACAGGGGAAGGAAAACTACGAGCAGTACTTC	CASREQGKENYEQYF
-	TRBV6-4	TRBJ1-2	TGTGCCAGCAGTGACTCGATCGGGGATGGCTATGGCTACACCTTC	CASSDSIGDGYGYTF
TRBD2	TRBV5-1	TRBJ2-1	TGCGCCAGCAGCTTGGGTGGCGGGGGACCTTACAATGAGCAGTTCTTC	CASSLGGGGPYNEQFF
TRBD2	TRBV27	TRBJ2-7	TGTGCCAGCCACCCCGAAGGACTAGCGGGGTCCTACGAGCAGTACTTC	CASHPEGLAGSYEQYF
TRBD1	TRBV5-1	TRBJ1-4	TGCGCCAGCAGCTTGGGGCAGGGGGCCGGACAGGAAAAACTGTTTTTT	CASSLGQGAGQEKLFF
-	TRBV6-4	TRBJ2-3	TGTGCCAGCAGTCCCGGTAGCACAGATACGCAGTATTTT	CASSPGSTDTQYF
TRBD1	TRBV29-1	TRBJ1-1	TGCAGCGTTGGGTCCGGGACAGGGGGCACTGAAGCTTTCTTT	CSVGSGTGGTEAFF
TRBD2	TRBV18	TRBJ2-1	TGTGCCAGCTCACCCTCATCTAGCGGGCTCGGGAATGAGCAGTTCTTC	CASSPSSSGLGNEQFF
-	TRBV7-9	TRBJ1-2	TGTGCCAGCAGCTTAAAGGGGACTCCAAATACTCATGGCTACACCTTC	CASSLKGTPNTHGYTF
-	TRBV13	TRBJ2-1	TGTGCCAGCAGCTTAGAGGGGTTTGGCTCCTACAATGAGCAGTTCTTC	CASSLEGFGSYNEQFF
-	TRBV4-1	TRBJ2-2	TGCGCCAGCAGCCAGACTAATACCGGGGAGCTGTTTTTT	CASSQTNTGELFF
-	TRBV30	TRBJ1-2	TGTGCCTGGAGTTCCAACAGGGCGGGTGGCTACACCTTC	CAWSSNRAGGYTF
TRBD2	TRBV6-5	TRBJ2-7	TGTGCCAGCAGTTACTCAAGCGGGAGCCTCCACGAGCAGTACTTC	CASSYSSGSLHEQYF
-	TRBV5-1	TRBJ1-2	TGCGCCAGCAGCCCTTTGGTTAGGGGAGGCTACACCTTC	CASSPLVRGGYTF
TRBD1	TRBV6-5	TRBJ1-6	TGTGCCAGCAGACCTGACAGGGTTGGGGATTCACCCCTCCACTTT	CASRPDRVGDSPLHF
TRBD2	TRBV7-8	TRBJ2-7	TGTGCCAGCAGCAAAAGCGGGGGGGCCTTAAACGAGCAGTACTTC	CASSKSGGALNEQYF
TRBD1	TRBV6-6	TRBJ1-1	TGTGCCAGCATTGATCGACAGGGACAAACCACTGAAGCTTTCTTT	CASIDRQGQTTEAFF
TRBD2	TRBV11-2	TRBJ2-7	TGTGCCAGCCTGGGACTAGCTTCCGAGCAGTACTTC	CASLGLASEQYF
TRBD1	TRBV7-9	TRBJ2-5	TGTGCCAGCAGCTTCCCGACAGGGGGCGAACAAGAGACCCAGTACTTC	CASSFPTGGEQETQYF
TRBD1	TRBV27	TRBJ1-4	TGTGCCAGCAGGATGGACAGGGGGACTTCAACTAATGAAAAACTGTTTTTT	CASRMDRGTSTNEKLFF
TRBD1	TRBV7-6	TRBJ2-7	TGTGCCAGCAGCTTAGAGGTTACGTGGACAGGGGCCCACGAGCAGTACTTC	CASSLEVTWTGAHEQYF
TRBD2	TRBV29-1	TRBJ2-7	TGCAGCGTTGCGGGGACTAGCGGGAGTTTTTACGAGCAGTACTTC	CSVAGTSGSFYEQYF
-	TRBV5-1	TRBJ2-3	TGCGCCAGCAGCTTCCCTAGCACAGATACGCAGTATTTT	CASSFPSTDTQYF
TRBD1	TRBV5-4	TRBJ1-2	TGTGCCAGCAGCTTGACGGGACAGGGACCAGGGGGCTACACCTTC	CASSLTGQGPGGYTF
-	TRBV29-1	TRBJ2-3	TGCAGCGTGGCCCCGGACATTGGCACAGATACGCAGTATTTT	CSVAPDIGTDTQYF
-	TRBV5-4	TRBJ2-1	TGTGCCAGCAGCTTGGCTGGCCTCAATGAGCAGTTCTTC	CASSLAGLNEQFF